The entry below describes one T cell receptor (beta chain). Its cognate antigen is unknown. This sample was taken from a study of PD-1 blockade in mismatch repair-deficient tumors. The wider study: Patients had 12 to 13 mismatch repair-deficient cancer types and were previously treated and progressing. The study, taken as a whole, reports: Tumor-resident clones, often absent from pretreatment blood, expanded after pembrolizumab and then contracted.

The protocol was immunoSEQ multiplex PCR, while the TCRdb copy is restricted to in-frame clones and leaves out a portion. The sample has about 68,000 clones; approximately 78% are singletons. The CDR3 runs to 16 residues. V shed 2 bases, J shed 3 bases, and the junction held 6 bases outside the gene matches. The germline gives CDR1 MNHNY, CDR2 SVGAGI (reference sequence). PCR or immunohistochemistry showed mismatch repair deficiency in every enrolled patient. This receptor was taken from an adult with mismatch repair-deficient cancer. The sample in question was peripheral blood, obtained 2 weeks after starting pembrolizumab. V gene TRBV6-6 combines with J gene TRBJ1-3; 8 bases fit TRBD1. The CDR3 sequence is CASSYTQGVGGNTIYF. CDR3 in DNA: TGTGCCAGCAGTTACACACAGGGGGTGGGTGGAAACACCATATATTTT.